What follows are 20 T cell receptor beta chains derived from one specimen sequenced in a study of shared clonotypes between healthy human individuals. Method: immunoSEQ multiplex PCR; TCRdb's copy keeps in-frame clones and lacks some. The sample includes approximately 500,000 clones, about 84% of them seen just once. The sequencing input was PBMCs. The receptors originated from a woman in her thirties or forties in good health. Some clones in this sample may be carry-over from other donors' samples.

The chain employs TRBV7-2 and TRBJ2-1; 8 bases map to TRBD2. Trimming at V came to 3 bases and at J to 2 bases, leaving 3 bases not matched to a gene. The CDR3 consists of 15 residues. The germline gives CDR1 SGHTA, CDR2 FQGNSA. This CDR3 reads CASSLSGSTYNEQFF. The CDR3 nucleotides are TGTGCCAGCAGCTTGAGCGGGAGCACCTACAATGAGCAGTTCTTC. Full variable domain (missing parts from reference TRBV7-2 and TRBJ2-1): GAGVSQSPSNKVTEKGKDVELRCDPISGHTALYWYRQSLGQGLEFLIYFQGNSAPDKSGLPSDRFSAERTGGSVSTLTIQRTQQEDSAVYLCASSLSGSTYNEQFFGPGTRLTVL.

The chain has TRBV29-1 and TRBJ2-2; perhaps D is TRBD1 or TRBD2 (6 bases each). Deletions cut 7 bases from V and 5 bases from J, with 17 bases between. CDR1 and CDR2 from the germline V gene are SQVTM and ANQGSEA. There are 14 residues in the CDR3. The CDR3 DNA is TGCAGCGCCGGATGGCAGGGGAGGACCGGGGAGCTGTTTTTT. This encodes CSAGWQGRTGELFF.

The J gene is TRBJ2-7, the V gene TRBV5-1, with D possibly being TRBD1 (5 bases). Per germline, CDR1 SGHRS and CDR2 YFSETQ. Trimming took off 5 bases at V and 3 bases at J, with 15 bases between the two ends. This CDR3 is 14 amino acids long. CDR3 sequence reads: CASRVMGPLYEQYF. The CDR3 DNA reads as TGCGCCAGCAGGGTCATGGGGCCGCTCTACGAGCAGTACTTC. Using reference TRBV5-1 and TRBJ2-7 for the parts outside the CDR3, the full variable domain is KAGVTQTPRYLIKTRGQQVTLSCSPISGHRSVSWYQQTPGQGLQFLFEYFSETQRNKGNFPGRFSGRQFSNSRSEMNVSTLELGDSALYLCASRVMGPLYEQYFGPGTRLTVT.

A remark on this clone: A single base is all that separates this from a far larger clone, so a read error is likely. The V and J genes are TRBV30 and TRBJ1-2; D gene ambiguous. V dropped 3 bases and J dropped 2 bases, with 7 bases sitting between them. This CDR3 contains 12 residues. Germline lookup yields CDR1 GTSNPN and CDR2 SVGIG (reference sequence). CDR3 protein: CAWRDGNYGYTF. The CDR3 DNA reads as TGTGCCTGGAGAGACGGAAACTATGGCTACACCTTC.

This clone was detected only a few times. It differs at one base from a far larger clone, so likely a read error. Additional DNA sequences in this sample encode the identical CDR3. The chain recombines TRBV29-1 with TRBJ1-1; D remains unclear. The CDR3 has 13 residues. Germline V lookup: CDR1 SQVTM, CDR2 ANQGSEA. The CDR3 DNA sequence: TGCAGCGGTCGACTCCGGGGAAACACCGAAGCTTTCTTT. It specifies CSGRLRGNTEAFF.

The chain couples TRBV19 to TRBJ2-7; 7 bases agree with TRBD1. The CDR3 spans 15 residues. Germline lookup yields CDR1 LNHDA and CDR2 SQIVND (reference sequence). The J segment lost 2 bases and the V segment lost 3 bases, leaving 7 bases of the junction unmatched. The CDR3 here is CASSILGQTTYEQYF. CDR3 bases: TGTGCCAGTAGTATCTTGGGACAGACAACCTACGAGCAGTACTTC.

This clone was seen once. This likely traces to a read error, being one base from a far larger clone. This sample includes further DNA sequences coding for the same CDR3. The CDR3 spells CASNRVTDGYTF. CDR3 in DNA: TGTGCCAGCAACAGGGTAACGGATGGCTACACCTTT. J is TRBJ1-2 and V is TRBV7-9; tentatively, D is TRBD1 (6 bases). This CDR3 is 12 amino acids long. Germline CDR1 SEHNR, CDR2 FQNEAQ (reference sequence). Together with reference TRBV7-9 and TRBJ1-2, the CDR3 gives the full variable domain: DTGVSQNPRHKITKRGQNVTFRCDPISEHNRLYWYRQTLGQGPEFLTYFQNEAQLEKSRLLSDRFSAERPKGSFSTLEIQRTEQGDSAMYLCASNRVTDGYTFGSGTRLTVV.

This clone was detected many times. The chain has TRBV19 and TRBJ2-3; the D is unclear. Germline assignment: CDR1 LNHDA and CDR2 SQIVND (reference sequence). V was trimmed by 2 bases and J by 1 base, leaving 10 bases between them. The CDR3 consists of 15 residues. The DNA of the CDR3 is TGTGCCAGTAGTATAACTGCACTTGGCACAGATACGCAGTATTTT. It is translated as CASSITALGTDTQYF.

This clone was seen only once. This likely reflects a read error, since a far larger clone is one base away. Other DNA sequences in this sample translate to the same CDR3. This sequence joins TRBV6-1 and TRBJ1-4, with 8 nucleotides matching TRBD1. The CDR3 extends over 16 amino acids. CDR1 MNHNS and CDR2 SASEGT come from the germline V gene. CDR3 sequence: CASSEGKGTGGEKLFF. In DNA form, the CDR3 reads TGTGCCAGTAGTGAGGGAAAGGGGACAGGTGGTGAAAAACTGTTTTTT.

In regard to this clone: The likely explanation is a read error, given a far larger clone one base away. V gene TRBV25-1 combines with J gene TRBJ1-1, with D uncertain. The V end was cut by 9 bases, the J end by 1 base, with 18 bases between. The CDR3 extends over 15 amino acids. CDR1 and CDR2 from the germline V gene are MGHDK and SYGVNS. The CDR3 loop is CASVPGCAGNTEAFF. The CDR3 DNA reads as TGTGCCAGTGTCCCTGGGTGCGCGGGGAACACTGAAGCTTTCTTT.

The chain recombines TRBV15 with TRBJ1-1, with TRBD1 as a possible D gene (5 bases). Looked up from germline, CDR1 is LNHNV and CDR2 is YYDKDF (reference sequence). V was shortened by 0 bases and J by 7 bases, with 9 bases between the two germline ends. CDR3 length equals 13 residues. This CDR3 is CATSRDRGGEAFF. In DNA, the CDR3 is TGTGCCACCAGCAGAGATAGGGGAGGTGAAGCTTTCTTT.

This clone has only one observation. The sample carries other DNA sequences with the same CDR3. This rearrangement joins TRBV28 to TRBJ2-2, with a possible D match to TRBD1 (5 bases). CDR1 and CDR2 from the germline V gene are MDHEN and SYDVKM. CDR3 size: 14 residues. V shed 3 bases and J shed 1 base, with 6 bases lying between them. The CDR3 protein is CASSLGQNTGELFF. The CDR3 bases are TGTGCCAGCAGTTTGGGGCAGAACACCGGGGAGCTGTTTTTT.

The CDR3 loop reads CASRPGTSGHEQYF. The CDR3 DNA follows: TGTGCCAGCAGACCCGGGACTAGCGGCCACGAGCAGTACTTC. The chain combines TRBV7-9 with TRBJ2-7; 11 positions match TRBD2. Trimming cost V 6 bases and J 5 bases; bases outside gene matches: 6. Looked up from germline, CDR1 is SEHNR and CDR2 is FQNEAQ (reference sequence). The CDR3 loop spans 14 amino acids.

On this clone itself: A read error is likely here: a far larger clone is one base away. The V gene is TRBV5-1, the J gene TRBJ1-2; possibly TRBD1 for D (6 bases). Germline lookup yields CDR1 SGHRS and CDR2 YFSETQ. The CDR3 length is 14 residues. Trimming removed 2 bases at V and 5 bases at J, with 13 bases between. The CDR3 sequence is CASSFLQGGYGYTF. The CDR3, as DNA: TGCGCCAGCAGCTTTCTACAGGGCGGGTATGGCTACACCTTC.

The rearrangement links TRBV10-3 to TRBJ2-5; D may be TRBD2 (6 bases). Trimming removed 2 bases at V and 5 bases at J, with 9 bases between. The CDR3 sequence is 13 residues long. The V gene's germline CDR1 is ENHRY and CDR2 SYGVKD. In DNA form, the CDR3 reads TGTGCCATCAGTGAGCTCGGGAGTGAGACCCAGTACTTC. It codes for CAISELGSETQYF.

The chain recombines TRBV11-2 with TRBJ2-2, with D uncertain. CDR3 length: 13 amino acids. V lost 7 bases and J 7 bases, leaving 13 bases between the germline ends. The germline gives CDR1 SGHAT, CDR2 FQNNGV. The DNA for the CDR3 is TGTGCCAGCACCTCGGTGTCCAACGGGGAGCTGTTTTTT. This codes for CASTSVSNGELFF.

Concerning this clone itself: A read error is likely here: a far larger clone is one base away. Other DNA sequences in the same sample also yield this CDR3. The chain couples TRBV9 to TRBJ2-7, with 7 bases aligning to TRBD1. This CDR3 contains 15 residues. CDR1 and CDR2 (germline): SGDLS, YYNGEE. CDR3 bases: TGTGCCAGCAGCGTGGGGGACAGCCCTTCAAGGGAGCAGTACTTT. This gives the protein CASSVGDSPSREQYF.

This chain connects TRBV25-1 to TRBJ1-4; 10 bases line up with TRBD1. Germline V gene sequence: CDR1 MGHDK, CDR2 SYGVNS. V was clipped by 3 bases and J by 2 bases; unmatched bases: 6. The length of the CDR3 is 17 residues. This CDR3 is CASSEGTGVITNEKLFF. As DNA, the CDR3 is TGTGCCAGCAGTGAGGGGACAGGGGTCATCACTAATGAAAAACTGTTTTTT.

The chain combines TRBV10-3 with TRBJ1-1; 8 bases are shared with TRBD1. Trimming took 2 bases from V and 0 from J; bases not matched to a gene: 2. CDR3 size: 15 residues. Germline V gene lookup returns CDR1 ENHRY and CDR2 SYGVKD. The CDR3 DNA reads TGTGCCATCAGTGAGCAGGGGGCCATGAACACTGAAGCTTTCTTT. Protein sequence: CAISEQGAMNTEAFF.

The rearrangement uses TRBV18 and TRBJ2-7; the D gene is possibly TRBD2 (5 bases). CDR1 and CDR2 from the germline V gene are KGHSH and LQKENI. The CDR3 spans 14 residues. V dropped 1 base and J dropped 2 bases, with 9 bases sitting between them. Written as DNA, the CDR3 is TGTGCCAGCTCACCACTTGGGAGAACCTACGAGCAGTACTTC. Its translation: CASSPLGRTYEQYF.